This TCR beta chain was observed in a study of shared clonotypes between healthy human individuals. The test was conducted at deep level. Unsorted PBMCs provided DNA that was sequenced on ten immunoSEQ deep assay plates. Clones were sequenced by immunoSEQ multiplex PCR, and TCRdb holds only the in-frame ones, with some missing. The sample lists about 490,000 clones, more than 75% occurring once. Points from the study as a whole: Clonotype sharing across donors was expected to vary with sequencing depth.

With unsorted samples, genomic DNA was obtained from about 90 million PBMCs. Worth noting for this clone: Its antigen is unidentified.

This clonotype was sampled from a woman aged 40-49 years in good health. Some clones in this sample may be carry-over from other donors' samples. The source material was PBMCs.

The CDR3 bases are TGTGCCAGTAGTAACCCTGGAGCCTGGGTATACAATGAGCAGTTCTTC. This codes for CASSNPGAWVYNEQFF. This sequence joins TRBV19 and TRBJ2-1, with no clear D. The germline gives CDR1 LNHDA, CDR2 SQIVND (reference sequence). CDR3 length equals 16 residues. Between the trimmed V and J ends, which lost 4 bases and 4 bases, there was a span of 17 bases.